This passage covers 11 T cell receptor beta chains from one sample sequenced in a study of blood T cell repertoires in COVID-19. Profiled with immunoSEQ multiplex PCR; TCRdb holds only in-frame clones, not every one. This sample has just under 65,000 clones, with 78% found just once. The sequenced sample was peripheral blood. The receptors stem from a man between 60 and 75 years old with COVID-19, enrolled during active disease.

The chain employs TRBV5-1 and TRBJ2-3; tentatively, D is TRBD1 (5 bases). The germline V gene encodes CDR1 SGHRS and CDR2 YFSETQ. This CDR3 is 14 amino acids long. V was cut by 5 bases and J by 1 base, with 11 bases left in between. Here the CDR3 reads CASRGRKGTDTQYF. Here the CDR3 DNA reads TGCGCCAGCAGGGGGCGCAAGGGCACAGATACGCAGTATTTT.

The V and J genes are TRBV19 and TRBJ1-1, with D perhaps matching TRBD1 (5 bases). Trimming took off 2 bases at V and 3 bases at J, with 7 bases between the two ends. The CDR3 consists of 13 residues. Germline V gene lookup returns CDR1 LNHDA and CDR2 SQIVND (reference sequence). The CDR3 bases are TGTGCCAGTAGTATAAGCAGGGACACTGAAGCTTTCTTT. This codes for CASSISRDTEAFF.

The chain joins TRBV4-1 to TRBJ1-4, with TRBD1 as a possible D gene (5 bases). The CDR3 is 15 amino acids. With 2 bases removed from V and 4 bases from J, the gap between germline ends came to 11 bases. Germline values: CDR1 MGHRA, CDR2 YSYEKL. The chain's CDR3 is CASSQHGTNNEKLFF. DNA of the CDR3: TGCGCCAGCAGCCAACACGGGACTAATAATGAAAAACTGTTTTTT.

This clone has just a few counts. DNA for the CDR3: TGTGCCAGCAGCGCTCGAGGGGGCAGGTACACCTCTGGGGCCAACGTCCTGACTTTC. It is translated as CASSARGGRYTSGANVLTF. The chain carries TRBV5-6 and TRBJ2-6; 7 bases are shared with TRBD1. The germline gives CDR1 SGHDT, CDR2 YYEEEE. The CDR3 has 19 residues. With V trimmed by 4 bases and J by 0 bases, 13 bases remained unmatched. The full variable domain, its missing parts supplied by reference TRBV5-6 and TRBJ2-6, is DAGVTQSPTHLIKTRGQQVTLRCSPKSGHDTVSWYQQALGQGPQFIFQYYEEEERQRGNFPDRFSGHQFPNYSSELNVNALLLGDSALYLCASSARGGRYTSGANVLTFGAGSRLTVL.

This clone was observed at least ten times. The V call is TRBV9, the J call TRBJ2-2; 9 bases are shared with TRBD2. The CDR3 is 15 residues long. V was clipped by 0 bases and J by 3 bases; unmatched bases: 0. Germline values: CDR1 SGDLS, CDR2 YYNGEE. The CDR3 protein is CASSVGTSDTGELFF. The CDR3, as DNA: TGTGCCAGCAGCGTAGGGACTAGCGACACCGGGGAGCTGTTTTTT.

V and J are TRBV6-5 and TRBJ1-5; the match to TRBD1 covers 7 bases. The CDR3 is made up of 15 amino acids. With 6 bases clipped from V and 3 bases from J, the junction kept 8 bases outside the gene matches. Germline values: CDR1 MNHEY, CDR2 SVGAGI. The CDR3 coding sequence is TGTGCCAGCAGCGCCCAGACAGGGAACAATCAGCCCCAGCATTTT. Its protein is CASSAQTGNNQPQHF.

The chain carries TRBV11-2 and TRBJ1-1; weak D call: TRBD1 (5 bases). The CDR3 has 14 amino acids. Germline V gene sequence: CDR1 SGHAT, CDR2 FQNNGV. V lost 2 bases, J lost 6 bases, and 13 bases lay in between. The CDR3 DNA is TGTGCCAGCAGCTTATGGGGGGGGAGGGCTGAAGCTTTCTTT. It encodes CASSLWGGRAEAFF.

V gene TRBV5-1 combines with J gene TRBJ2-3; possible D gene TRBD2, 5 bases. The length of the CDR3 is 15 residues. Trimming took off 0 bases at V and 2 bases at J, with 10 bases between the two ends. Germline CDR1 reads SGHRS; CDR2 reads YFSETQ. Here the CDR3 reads CASSLGRSFTDTQYF. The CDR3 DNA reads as TGCGCCAGCAGCTTGGGGAGGTCTTTCACAGATACGCAGTATTTT.

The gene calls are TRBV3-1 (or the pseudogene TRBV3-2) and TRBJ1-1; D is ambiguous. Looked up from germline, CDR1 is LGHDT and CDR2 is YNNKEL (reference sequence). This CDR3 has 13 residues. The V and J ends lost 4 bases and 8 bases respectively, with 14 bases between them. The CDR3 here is CASSPTRPEEAFF. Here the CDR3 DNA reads TGTGCCAGCAGCCCCACCCGCCCGGAGGAAGCTTTCTTT.

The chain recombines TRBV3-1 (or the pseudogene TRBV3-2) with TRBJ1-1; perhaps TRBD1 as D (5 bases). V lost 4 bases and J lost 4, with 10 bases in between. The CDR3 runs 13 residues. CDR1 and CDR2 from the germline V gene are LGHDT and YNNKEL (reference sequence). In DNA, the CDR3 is TGTGCCAGCAGCCTCGGTAGGGGCACTGAAGCTTTCTTT. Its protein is CASSLGRGTEAFF.

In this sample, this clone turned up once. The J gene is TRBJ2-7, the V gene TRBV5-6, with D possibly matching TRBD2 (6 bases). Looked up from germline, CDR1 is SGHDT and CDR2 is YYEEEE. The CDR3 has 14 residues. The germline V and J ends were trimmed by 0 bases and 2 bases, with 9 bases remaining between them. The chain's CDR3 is CASSLVGLTYEQYF. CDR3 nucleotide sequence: TGTGCCAGCAGCTTGGTGGGACTGACCTACGAGCAGTACTTC.